This TCR beta chain was found in a study of beta chain features in type 1 diabetes. What was sequenced were expressed TCRB transcripts, since all of the isolated RNA had been reverse transcribed. Clones were sequenced by immunoSEQ multiplex PCR, and TCRdb holds only the in-frame ones, with some missing. Among about 410,000 clones listed, about 14% were seen once. The V and J ends lost 4 bases and 8 bases respectively, with 16 bases between them. This CDR3 has 14 residues. Germline loops: CDR1 SGDLS, CDR2 YYNGEE. There are a few counts of this clone. The chain joins TRBV9 to TRBJ2-1; D is perhaps TRBD1 (6 bases). Material for sequencing was naive CD4+ T cells from blood. The TCR was taken from a man aged 25-40 years in good health. CDR3 loop: CASSPEIQGHEQFF. The DNA for the CDR3 is TGTGCCAGCAGCCCTGAAATACAGGGCCATGAGCAGTTCTTC. Using reference TRBV9 and TRBJ2-1 for the parts outside the CDR3, the full variable domain is DSGVTQTPKHLITATGQRVTLRCSPRSGDLSVYWYQQSLDQGLQFLIQYYNGEERAKGNILERFSAQQFPDLHSELNLSSLELGDSALYFCASSPEIQGHEQFFGPGTRLTVL.